Described below is a single TCR beta chain sequence and its context. Antigen: not known. Naive-designated CD8 cells lacked CD45RO, were positively enriched for CCR7, and omitted terminally differentiated effector memory CD45RA+ cells. The data were taken from a study of shared clonotypes between healthy human individuals. Study findings and constraints: The authors expected sequencing depth to affect clonotype sharing among donors.

CDR3 length: 13 residues. Trimming took off 1 base at V and 6 bases at J, with 11 bases between the two ends. The germline CDR1 and CDR2 sequences are GTSNPN and SVGIG (reference sequence). Assay execution took place at the deep level. Profiling relied on immunoSEQ multiplex PCR, and the TCRdb table lists in-frame clones only, not all of them. The table records approximately 1.9 million clones, just under 95% of them present only once. The sequence was obtained from a man aged 18 to 30 in good health. Some clones in this sample may be carry-over from other donors' samples. V and J are TRBV30 and TRBJ2-3; D uncertain. The sequenced sample consisted of naive CD8+ T cells from PBMCs. The CDR3 DNA follows: TGTGCCTGGAGTGCCCTCGGCTCGGATACGCAGTATTTT. This sequence encodes CAWSALGSDTQYF.